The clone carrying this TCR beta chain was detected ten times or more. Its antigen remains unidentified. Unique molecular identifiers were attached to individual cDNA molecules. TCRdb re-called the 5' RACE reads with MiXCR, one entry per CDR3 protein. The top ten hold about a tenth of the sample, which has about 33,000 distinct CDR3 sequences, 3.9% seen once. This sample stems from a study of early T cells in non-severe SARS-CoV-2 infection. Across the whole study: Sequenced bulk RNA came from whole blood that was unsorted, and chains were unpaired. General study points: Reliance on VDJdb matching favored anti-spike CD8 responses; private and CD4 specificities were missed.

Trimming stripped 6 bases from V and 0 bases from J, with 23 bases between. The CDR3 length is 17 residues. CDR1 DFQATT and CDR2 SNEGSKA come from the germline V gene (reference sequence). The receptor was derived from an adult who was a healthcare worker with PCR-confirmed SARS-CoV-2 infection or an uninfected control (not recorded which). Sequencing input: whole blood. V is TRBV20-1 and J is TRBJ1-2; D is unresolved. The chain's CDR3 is CSAPSARAPQANYGYTF. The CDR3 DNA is TGCAGTGCCCCCAGCGCCCGGGCACCTCAAGCTAACTATGGCTACACCTTC.